The entry below describes one TCR beta chain. No antigen is known for it. The authors' processing: Because ImmunoSEQ provided only junction sequences with no quality scores, the filtering differed. Measured with immunoSEQ multiplex PCR; TCRdb has only the in-frame clones, and not every one. That table supplies the V and J calls and clone size; D and trimming were determined from the DNA. The sample consists of 900,000 to 1,200,000 clones, around 78% of them appearing once. The V and J ends lost 0 bases and 8 bases, in that order; junction bases with no gene match: 2. Germline V CDR1 and CDR2: LNHNV, YYDKDF (reference sequence). This CDR3 region has 14 residues. These data are taken from a study of shared clonotypes between healthy human individuals. Study-wide findings and caveats: Relative to their counterparts shared across all four donors, non-shared clonotypes exhibited diminished generation probabilities. Naive subsets, compared against memory subsets, generally had larger estimated richness values.

Sequenced input: memory CD4+ T cells from PBMCs. Subset given: CD45RA-negative fraction. The receptor was isolated from a man younger than 35 in good health. Some clones in this sample may be carry-over from other donors' samples. The V call is TRBV15, the J call TRBJ1-4; 8 nucleotides line up with TRBD1. The CDR3 DNA reads TGTGCCACCAGCAGAGACGGGACAGGCGAAAAACTGTTTTTT. Residues: CATSRDGTGEKLFF.